This passage covers 31 T cell receptor beta chains from one sample sequenced in a study of blood T cell repertoires in COVID-19. The table came from immunoSEQ multiplex PCR; TCRdb's copy has only in-frame clones and leaves some out. The data show 150,000 or so clones, roughly 80% seen once. Source material: peripheral blood. The origin of the receptors is a human donor in a cohort sampled during active COVID-19.

This chain links TRBV11-2 with TRBJ2-3; TRBD2 matches 11 bases. The germline gives CDR1 SGHAT, CDR2 FQNNGV. This CDR3 is built from 16 residues. V lost 1 base to trimming and J lost 5 bases; unmatched junction nucleotides: 5. The CDR3 DNA sequence: TGTGCCAGCAGCTTAGTAGCGGGGGGGCTGGAAGATACGCAGTATTTT. Translated: CASSLVAGGLEDTQYF.

V and J are TRBV19 and TRBJ2-3; D might be TRBD2 (7 bases). V lost 6 bases and J 8 bases, leaving 12 bases between the germline ends. The CDR3 loop spans 12 amino acids. In germline, CDR1 is LNHDA, CDR2 SQIVND (reference sequence). CDR3 region: CASSPRGGTQYF. CDR3 coding DNA: TGTGCCAGTAGCCCGAGGGGGGGTACGCAGTATTTT.

V gene TRBV11-2 combines with J gene TRBJ1-1; perhaps TRBD1 as D (6 bases). Germline V lookup: CDR1 SGHAT, CDR2 FQNNGV. This CDR3 spans 13 amino acids. With 8 bases removed from V and 7 bases from J, the gap between germline ends came to 17 bases. Here the CDR3 DNA reads TGTGCCAGCCTGCGGCGGGGGGCTAGTGAAGCTTTCTTT. It encodes CASLRRGASEAFF.

The chain has TRBV4-1 and TRBJ1-2, with D possibly being TRBD1 (6 bases). The germline V gene has CDR1 MGHRA and CDR2 YSYEKL. Deletions cut 1 base from V and 2 bases from J, with 8 bases between. The CDR3 runs 14 residues. As DNA, the CDR3 is TGCGCCAGCAGCCAAGGGGGACACAACTATGGCTACACCTTC. This encodes CASSQGGHNYGYTF.

This rearrangement joins TRBV11-2 to TRBJ2-3; 10 bases map to TRBD1. The CDR3 is 16 amino acids. Trimming removed 3 bases from V and 4 bases from J; junction bases left unmatched: 7. Per the germline V gene, CDR1 is SGHAT and CDR2 is FQNNGV. CDR3 sequence reads: CASSFGRTGGSDTQYF. The CDR3 nucleotides are TGTGCCAGCAGCTTTGGCAGGACAGGGGGTTCAGATACGCAGTATTTT.

This chain links TRBV4-3 with TRBJ2-3; 11 bases are a match to TRBD2. V shed 4 bases and J 3 bases; nucleotides not matched to a gene: 12. The CDR3 extends over 18 amino acids. CDR1 LGHNA and CDR2 YSLEER come from the germline V gene. The CDR3 region is CASSPGGSGGAGTDTQYF. DNA for the CDR3: TGCGCCAGCAGCCCCGGTGGTAGCGGGGGGGCCGGAACAGATACGCAGTATTTT.

The V gene is TRBV28, the J gene TRBJ2-5; 7 positions match TRBD1. This CDR3 spans 15 amino acids. V shed 6 bases, J shed 5 bases, and the junction held 12 bases outside the gene matches. Per germline, CDR1 MDHEN and CDR2 SYDVKM. The CDR3 loop is CASSLGQAPGETQYF. CDR3 in DNA: TGTGCCAGCAGCCTCGGACAGGCCCCCGGGGAGACCCAGTACTTC.

This sequence joins TRBV7-2 and TRBJ2-7; 9 bases match TRBD2. Germline V lookup: CDR1 SGHTA, CDR2 FQGNSA. This CDR3 comprises 17 residues. Trimming cost V 0 bases and J 2 bases; bases outside gene matches: 8. This CDR3 is CASSLAQLAGPTYEQYF. The CDR3 bases are TGTGCCAGCAGCTTAGCTCAACTAGCGGGCCCCACCTACGAGCAGTACTTC. The complete variable domain, with remaining parts taken from reference TRBV7-2 and TRBJ2-7, reads GAGVSQSPSNKVTEKGKDVELRCDPISGHTALYWYRQSLGQGLEFLIYFQGNSAPDKSGLPSDRFSAERTGGSVSTLTIQRTQQEDSAVYLCASSLAQLAGPTYEQYFGPGTRLTVT.

The chain carries TRBV11-2 and TRBJ1-4, with TRBD1 as a possible D gene (5 bases). V lost 1 base and J 8 bases, leaving 11 bases between the germline ends. The germline V gene encodes CDR1 SGHAT and CDR2 FQNNGV. This CDR3 is 14 amino acids long. The DNA for the CDR3 is TGTGCCAGCAGCTTAGGGGGCGATTTGGAAAAACTGTTTTTT. Its protein is CASSLGGDLEKLFF. Looking up the rest from reference TRBV11-2 and TRBJ1-4 gives the full variable domain: EAGVAQSPRYKIIEKRQSVAFWCNPISGHATLYWYQQILGQGPKLLIQFQNNGVVDDSQLPKDRFSAERLKGVDSTLKIQPAKLEDSAVYLCASSLGGDLEKLFFGSGTQLSVL.

The V call is TRBV7-2, the J call TRBJ2-3; D uncertain. Trimming removed 7 bases at V and 5 bases at J, with 13 bases between. The length of the CDR3 is 13 residues. In germline, CDR1 is SGHTA, CDR2 FQGNSA. CDR3 residues: CASTTRLVDTQYF. The CDR3 coding sequence is TGTGCCAGCACCACGCGACTTGTAGATACGCAGTATTTT.

This clone has only one observation. V usage is TRBV14 and J usage is TRBJ2-5; D is ambiguous. Germline CDR1 is SGHDN and CDR2 is FVKESK. V lost 2 bases and J 2 bases, leaving 6 bases between the germline ends. The CDR3 extends over 13 amino acids. The CDR3 bases are TGTGCCAGCAGCCAAATGTCTCAAGAGACCCAGTACTTC. This translates into CASSQMSQETQYF. Filled out from reference TRBV14 and TRBJ2-5, the complete variable domain reads EAGVTQFPSHSVIEKGQTVTLRCDPISGHDNLYWYRRVMGKEIKFLLHFVKESKQDESGMPNNRFLAERTGGTYSTLKVQPAELEDSGVYFCASSQMSQETQYFGPGTRLLVL.

This clone has just a few counts. The chain combines TRBV7-2 with TRBJ2-1; 13 positions match TRBD2. With V trimmed by 0 bases and J by 4 bases, 0 bases remained unmatched. This CDR3 spans 16 amino acids. Germline V gene lookup returns CDR1 SGHTA and CDR2 FQGNSA. The CDR3 protein is CASSLATSGGYNEQFF. The CDR3 DNA reads TGTGCCAGCAGCTTAGCGACTAGCGGGGGGTACAATGAGCAGTTCTTC. The entire variable domain, with the rest obtained from reference TRBV7-2 and TRBJ2-1, is as follows: GAGVSQSPSNKVTEKGKDVELRCDPISGHTALYWYRQSLGQGLEFLIYFQGNSAPDKSGLPSDRFSAERTGGSVSTLTIQRTQQEDSAVYLCASSLATSGGYNEQFFGPGTRLTVL.

The CDR3: CASMARAGANVLTF. CDR3 DNA sequence: TGTGCCAGTATGGCCCGGGCTGGGGCCAACGTCCTGACTTTC. The chain employs TRBV19 and TRBJ2-6; D unresolved. V was pared by 7 bases and J by 2 bases, with 9 bases between. Looked up from germline, CDR1 is LNHDA and CDR2 is SQIVND (reference sequence). The CDR3 loop spans 14 amino acids.

The genes are TRBV2 and TRBJ1-1; 10 bases line up with TRBD1. The length of the CDR3 is 13 residues. The germline gives CDR1 SNHLY, CDR2 FYNNEI. J was trimmed by 4 bases and V by 8 bases; bases with no gene match: 4. In nucleotides, the CDR3 is TGTGCCAGCGGACAGGGGGAGGGCACTGAAGCTTTCTTT. Protein product: CASGQGEGTEAFF.

The V gene is TRBV5-6, the J gene TRBJ1-1; TRBD1 might be the D (6 bases). The V and J ends lost 4 bases and 0 bases respectively, with 13 bases between them. Germline CDR1 SGHDT, CDR2 YYEEEE. This CDR3 contains 15 residues. CDR3 sequence: CASSLGQIMNTEAFF. CDR3 sequence (DNA): TGTGCCAGCAGCCTAGGACAGATCATGAACACTGAAGCTTTCTTT.

The chain couples TRBV7-8 to TRBJ1-2, with 8 bases that match TRBD1. There are 15 residues in the CDR3. Trimming removed 5 bases from V and 2 bases from J; junction bases left unmatched: 7. The germline gives CDR1 SGHVS, CDR2 FQNEAQ. This chain's CDR3 is CASSASDRANYGYTF. For the CDR3, the DNA is TGTGCCAGCAGCGCCTCGGACAGGGCAAACTATGGCTACACCTTC.

The chain recombines TRBV27 with TRBJ1-3, with D tentatively TRBD1 (6 bases). The length of the CDR3 is 14 residues. Germline lookup yields CDR1 MNHEY and CDR2 SMNVEV (reference sequence). The V gene lost 0 bases and the J gene lost 6 bases, with 9 bases spanning the gap. DNA for the CDR3: TGTGCCAGCAGTTTATCGGGGGCACCAAACACCATATATTTT. Protein: CASSLSGAPNTIYF.

The chain is built from TRBV7-2 and TRBJ1-1; the match to TRBD1 covers 7 bases. CDR3 length equals 12 residues. CDR1 is SGHTA and CDR2 is FQGNSA in the germline V gene. With 6 bases clipped from V and 11 bases from J, the junction kept 9 bases outside the gene matches. The CDR3 DNA sequence: TGTGCCAGCAGGGAGGGCAGGGGGTTTGCTTTCTTT. Translating gives CASREGRGFAFF.

This clone was recorded once. The chain is built from TRBV28 and TRBJ1-2, with D hard to call. Germline loops: CDR1 MDHEN, CDR2 SYDVKM. The CDR3 extends over 13 amino acids. Trimming pared 6 bases from V and 1 base from J, leaving 9 bases between. The DNA for the CDR3 is TGTGCCAGCAGCTTGGCTCATAACTATGGCTACACCTTC. It translates to CASSLAHNYGYTF.

CDR3 region: CASSLGGSANEKLFF. In DNA form, the CDR3 reads TGTGCCAGCAGCCTTGGGGGGAGCGCTAATGAAAAACTGTTTTTT. The V gene is TRBV7-2, the J gene TRBJ1-4; D perhaps matches TRBD1 (5 bases). Germline V gene lookup returns CDR1 SGHTA and CDR2 FQGNSA. The CDR3 loop spans 15 amino acids. V was cut by 5 bases and J by 3 bases, with 13 bases left in between.

This sequence joins TRBV7-2 and TRBJ1-2, with D possibly TRBD1 on 5 matching bases. The CDR3 has 13 residues. V lost 1 base and J 7 bases, leaving 10 bases between the germline ends. Per germline, CDR1 SGHTA and CDR2 FQGNSA. The CDR3 is CASSLDRRGGYTF. In DNA, the CDR3 is TGTGCCAGCAGCTTAGACAGGAGGGGTGGCTACACCTTC. Full variable domain (remainder filled in from reference TRBV7-2 and TRBJ1-2): GAGVSQSPSNKVTEKGKDVELRCDPISGHTALYWYRQSLGQGLEFLIYFQGNSAPDKSGLPSDRFSAERTGGSVSTLTIQRTQQEDSAVYLCASSLDRRGGYTFGSGTRLTVV.

The chain uses TRBV3-1 (or the pseudogene TRBV3-2) and TRBJ2-5; D is undetermined. Germline CDR1 reads LGHDT; CDR2 reads YNNKEL (reference sequence). V lost 2 bases to trimming and J lost 1 base, with 2 bases between them. The CDR3 extends over 12 amino acids. The CDR3 reads CASSQLQETQYF. Here the CDR3 DNA reads TGTGCCAGCAGCCAACTCCAAGAGACCCAGTACTTC.

This sequence joins TRBV7-9 and TRBJ1-6, with TRBD1 matching over 9 bases. Germline V gene sequence: CDR1 SEHNR, CDR2 FQNEAQ (reference sequence). Losses at the gene ends were 2 bases for V and 6 bases for J; bases not matched to a gene: 8. The CDR3 is 17 residues long. CDR3 residues: CASSLTAGQGSNSPLHF. The CDR3 DNA reads as TGTGCCAGCAGCTTAACTGCTGGACAGGGGAGTAATTCACCCCTCCACTTT.

The chain is built from TRBV6-5 and TRBJ2-5; a weak D match, TRBD1 (6 bases). Trimming took off 5 bases at V and 4 bases at J, with 11 bases between the two ends. Germline V gene data show CDR1 as MNHEY and CDR2 as SVGAGI. The CDR3 loop spans 13 amino acids. CDR3 DNA: TGTGCCAGCAGTCAGCAGGGGCGAGAGACCCAGTACTTC. This sequence encodes CASSQQGRETQYF.

The gene calls are TRBV6-6 and TRBJ2-2; D may be TRBD2 (6 bases). CDR1 MNHNY and CDR2 SVGAGI come from the germline V gene (reference sequence). The CDR3 is 15 residues long. Between the trimmed V and J ends, which lost 6 bases and 5 bases, there was a span of 16 bases. CDR3 residues: CASRLGLLGTGELFF. The CDR3 nucleotides are TGTGCCAGCAGATTGGGACTTCTGGGAACCGGGGAGCTGTTTTTT.

The rearrangement links TRBV10-3 to TRBJ1-1, with D possibly being TRBD1 (6 bases). This CDR3 spans 14 amino acids. Trimming removed 11 bases from V and 7 bases from J, with 23 bases in between. CDR1 is ENHRY and CDR2 is SYGVKD in the germline V gene. The chain's CDR3 is CAANRAGEQGEAFF. The CDR3 DNA reads as TGTGCCGCTAACAGGGCCGGGGAACAGGGTGAAGCTTTCTTT.

The chain joins TRBV11-3 to TRBJ2-7; TRBD2 aligns across 9 bases. There are 17 residues in the CDR3. Germline loops: CDR1 SGHNT, CDR2 YENEEA. With V trimmed by 5 bases and J by 4 bases, 15 bases remained unmatched. DNA of the CDR3: TGTGCCAGCAGCCACCTTTTTAGCGGGGGAACGCTATACGAGCAGTACTTC. This encodes CASSHLFSGGTLYEQYF.

The genes are TRBV28 and TRBJ2-7; a weak D match, TRBD1 (5 bases). Looked up from germline, CDR1 is MDHEN and CDR2 is SYDVKM. Trimming took off 6 bases at V and 4 bases at J, with 13 bases between the two ends. The CDR3 extends over 13 amino acids. Here the CDR3 reads CASRNTGQYEQYF. CDR3 nucleotides: TGTGCCAGCAGAAACACAGGTCAATACGAGCAGTACTTC.

The count of this clone is one. This chain joins TRBV6-2 or TRBV6-3 and TRBJ2-1, with 7 bases identical to TRBD2. From germline, CDR1 is MNHEY and CDR2 SVGEGT. J lost 4 bases, V lost 2 bases, and 11 bases had no gene match. CDR3 size: 17 residues. CDR3 sequence: CASSYPLGGGIYNEQFF. The CDR3 coding sequence is TGTGCCAGCAGTTACCCTCTTGGGGGGGGAATATACAATGAGCAGTTCTTC.

CDR3 protein: CASSPGRRYGYTF. CDR3 DNA sequence: TGTGCCAGCAGCCCTGGGAGGAGGTATGGCTACACCTTC. The chain carries TRBV14 and TRBJ1-2, with D unresolved. Germline-derived CDR1 and CDR2 are SGHDN and FVKESK. Trimming pared 4 bases from V and 5 bases from J, leaving 11 bases between. The CDR3 is 13 amino acids.

V is TRBV7-2 and J is TRBJ1-2; possible D gene TRBD1, 5 bases. CDR1 and CDR2 (germline): SGHTA, FQGNSA. The CDR3 has 15 amino acids. V lost 4 bases and J 5 bases, leaving 17 bases between the germline ends. CDR3 residues: CASSSRTVGGYGYTF. In DNA, the CDR3 is TGTGCCAGCAGCTCTCGGACCGTCGGGGGGTATGGCTACACCTTC.